The rows below give T cell receptor beta chains drawn from one sample of a study of OX40 agonist ivuxolimab in advanced cancers. Profiling relied on immunoSEQ multiplex PCR, and the TCRdb table lists in-frame clones only, not all of them. The data contain about 140,000 clones, about 93% of them singletons. This specimen was CD4+ or CD8+ T cells sorted from blood, taken in a trial of the OX40 agonist ivuxolimab. The receptors were sampled from an adult with an advanced solid tumor such as melanoma, head and neck, liver or kidney cancer. Both conserved end residues are part of each CDR3. The D gene is left open where the match is weak.

j_call d_call v_call cdr3_aa cdr3_nt
TRBJ1-3 NA TRBV6-5 CASSYRPYNGNTIYF TGTGCCAGCAGTTACAGGCCCTACAATGGAAACACCATATATTTT
TRBJ2-1 NA TRBV5-4 CASSRWDTHQSSYNEQFF TGTGCCAGCAGCCGGTGGGATACCCACCAGAGCTCCTACAATGAGCAGTTCTTC
TRBJ1-2 NA TRBV6-6 CASSYDLYRGYTF TGTGCCAGCAGTTACGATTTATATAGGGGCTACACCTTC
TRBJ1-3 NA TRBV4-3 CASSQDLARLRGGSGNTIYF TGCGCCAGCAGCCAAGATCTTGCAAGGCTCAGGGGTGGGTCTGGAAACACCATATATTTT
TRBJ2-5 TRBD2 TRBV25-1 CASSKPRGLAGRETQYF TGTGCCAGCAGTAAACCGAGGGGACTAGCAGGCCGAGAGACCCAGTACTTC
TRBJ1-2 NA TRBV11-2 CASRYQGTYGYTF TGTGCCAGCAGATACCAGGGGACTTATGGCTACACCTTC
TRBJ1-5 NA TRBV29-1 CSVAGQLIVGSNQPQHF TGCAGCGTTGCTGGACAGCTTATAGTCGGGAGCAATCAGCCCCAGCATTTT
TRBJ1-5 TRBD1 TRBV18 CASSPRAGGINQPQHF TGTGCCAGCTCACCACGGGCAGGGGGCATCAATCAGCCCCAGCATTTT
TRBJ2-1 TRBD2 TRBV4-2 CASSQDGGLAGLYNEQFF TGTGCCAGCAGCCAAGATGGAGGCCTAGCGGGCTTATACAATGAGCAGTTCTTC
TRBJ1-2 TRBD1 TRBV25-1 CASSPDRARGYTF TGTGCCAGCAGTCCTGACAGGGCGCGAGGCTACACCTTC
TRBJ1-4 NA TRBV11-2 CASSLEATGTFNEKLFF TGTGCCAGCAGCTTAGAGGCCACCGGGACTTTTAATGAAAAACTGTTTTTT